This T cell receptor beta chain originates from a study of T cell responses to AZD1222 COVID-19 vaccine (dated by TCRdb to 2020 to 2023). Context from the whole study: TCR sequencing was performed for some 250 trial participants, of whom roughly 200 were given two doses of AZD1222 and some 26 were given two doses of MenACWY control vaccine. Enrollment into the trials was organized by age into subgroups of 18-55, 56-69 and 70-plus years, and those subgroups contained 148, 28 and 57 TCR-sequenced participants, respectively. The paper's findings and limits, for the study overall: Only five or six AZD1222 recipients were SARS-CoV-2 seropositive at baseline, limiting conclusions about previously exposed vaccinees. The whole spike protein was spanned by vaccine-associated CD4 TCRs, and dominant responses were seen in regions 160-218 and 743-854. Epitopes outside the regions mutated in the B.1.351 and B.1.1.7 variants were reportedly recognized by nearly half of the unique spike-specific TCRs. After two AZD1222 doses, spike-specific TCR breadth and depth were significantly higher than at day 0 and than in MenACWY recipients. Participants were mostly white British and included more females than males, and it was suggested by the authors that clonal diversity may have been underestimated. Because no day 14 peak-response samples were available, the repertoires could be characterized only after the peak T cell response. In the small 56-69-year group, the increase in depth fell short of significance, most likely because of low power.

The CDR3, cysteine through phenylalanine, is 14 amino acids long. Left in the record is the CDR3 DNA by itself, 42 bases read in frame from the first base. A distance of 16 bases separates the germline ends of V and J, which lose 3 bases and 11 bases respectively. Via the germline V gene, CDR1 is KGHSH and CDR2 LQKENI. In the paper's terms, the time point label means: about 28 days (+/-7) after the second vaccine dose. AZD1222 recipients with second doses at about 4 weeks or about 12 weeks were pooled, because spike-specific TCR depth and breadth did not differ between schedules. Vaccinee samples were obtained from the UK trials COV001 and COV002, which included a single-blind randomized controlled phase 2/3 trial of AZD1222 (ChAdOx1 nCoV-19) in healthy adults. Trial participant PBMC samples were collected at day 0 and day 28 after the second dose for TCRbeta chain sequencing. For this clone: Its antigen target is currently unknown. No quality values exist for individual bases; no much larger clone is one base distant.

The CDR3 regions of human TCRbeta chains were subjected to immunosequencing. Per the original workflow: Repertoire TCRs were checked for matches against a reference library of SARS-CoV-2-specific TCRs that had been generated using the MIRA antigen-specificity platform. Breadth was defined as the fraction of unique TCRs that were SARS-CoV-2-associated. Depth was defined as the fraction of total T cells that were SARS-CoV-2-associated. Using the MIRA data, each spike-specific TCR was mapped to the spike region that the TCR reacts to and placed in a CD4 or CD8 class. Log10-transformed breadth and depth values were compared by one-way ANOVA with Sidak's multiple comparisons tests. TCRdb re-hosts the immuneACCESS table, in-frame sequences only. Its copies lack some clones; in the studies checked, an unresolved V gene accounts for under half of them, and the cause for the rest is not known. From that table come the V and J calls and clone size; the DNA was used to work out D and trimming. The sample table holds roughly 120,000 clones, of which more than 90% were seen once. Of the sample, over 2% falls within the top ten clones.

The clonotype was recovered from an adult who received the AZD1222 COVID-19 vaccine. The sequence is built from TRBV18 and TRBJ1-4, with the D gene not confidently named. The sample in question was peripheral blood, obtained 28 days after the second AZD1222 dose. The DNA sequence is TGTGCCAGCTCACCGCCCTCACCGCGAGAGAAACTGTTTTTT. It translates as CASSPPSPREKLFF.